A single sample is the source of the 5 T cell receptor beta chains below, sequenced in a study of vaccination and CD4 T cells after COVID-19. Treatment reported: roughly ten-day PBMC culture with coronavirus spike peptide pools or control peptides (ViraFEST assay). For these receptors, no antigen is known. Researchers used the Oncomine TCR Beta short-read assay to sequence DNA from cultured CD4+ T cells. TCRdb called the PCR reads again in MiXCR, with one record for every CDR3 protein. The table lists 9,500 to 12,000 distinct CDR3 sequences, over 45% of them singletons. Sample: CD4+ T cells from blood, cultured in vitro. These receptors were obtained from a human donor who had recovered from COVID-19.

This chain links TRBV12-3 or TRBV12-4 with TRBJ1-5, with D perhaps TRBD1 (6 bases). The germline V and J ends were trimmed by 6 bases and 1 base, with 13 bases remaining between them. This CDR3 is built from 15 residues. In DNA form, the CDR3 reads TGTGCCAGCAGCCCTACAGGGATAAGCAATCAGCCCCAGCATTTT. This codes for CASSPTGISNQPQHF.

V and J are TRBV5-1 and TRBJ1-1; weak D call: TRBD1 (5 bases). V was pared by 2 bases and J by 7 bases, with 15 bases between. The CDR3 totals 14 residues. Germline V gives CDR1 SGHRS, CDR2 YFSETQ. This chain's CDR3 is CASSFVEGSIEAFF. DNA of the CDR3: TGCGCCAGCAGCTTTGTTGAGGGGAGTATTGAAGCTTTCTTT.

The gene calls are TRBV15 and TRBJ2-7; D is uncertain. The V and J ends lost 0 bases and 0 bases respectively, with 9 bases between them. CDR1 is LNHNV, CDR2 YYDKDF, per germline (reference sequence). This CDR3 is 15 amino acids long. The CDR3 nucleotides are TGTGCCACCAGCAGAGATCCGAGGACCTCCTACGAGCAGTACTTC. Protein product: CATSRDPRTSYEQYF.

The chain combines TRBV20-1 with TRBJ2-3; D is unclear. CDR1 is DFQATT, CDR2 SNEGSKA, per germline (reference sequence). The V and J ends lost 4 bases and 4 bases respectively, with 15 bases between them. This CDR3 has 14 amino acids. The CDR3 is CSAKASLGSDTQYF. The CDR3 bases are TGCAGTGCTAAAGCCTCCCTGGGGTCAGATACGCAGTATTTT.

V gene TRBV28 combines with J gene TRBJ2-4; TRBD2 agrees at 12 bases. The V segment lost 6 bases and the J segment 6 bases; nucleotides outside the gene matches: 6. The germline gives CDR1 MDHEN, CDR2 SYDVKM. This CDR3 region has 15 residues. CDR3: CASRRLAGVGNIQYF. In DNA, the CDR3 is TGTGCCAGCAGGCGACTAGCGGGAGTTGGAAACATTCAGTACTTC.